This passage covers 14 T cell receptor beta chains from one sample sequenced in a study of T-cell reconstitution after alpha-beta-depleted transplantation in children. This sample's TCRbeta library carried unique molecular identifier barcodes. MiXCR, run by TCRdb on the PCR reads, gives a single entry per CDR3 protein. In the table there are approximately 400,000 distinct CDR3 sequences, roughly 11% of which are singletons. The sequences come from PBMCs from the stem cell graft donor, collected from the stem cell graft. The source of these receptors is a human donor who donated a stem cell graft to a child with acute myeloid leukemia.

At least ten counts were recorded for this clonotype. The chain joins TRBV29-1 to TRBJ2-5, with D possibly matching TRBD2 (5 bases). The CDR3 loop spans 12 amino acids. Germline CDR1 reads SQVTM; CDR2 reads ANQGSEA. With 4 bases removed from V and 5 bases from J, the gap between germline ends came to 11 bases. Here the CDR3 DNA reads TGCAGCGTTGTAGGAGGTAGTGAGACCCAGTACTTC. This codes for CSVVGGSETQYF. Combining the CDR3 with reference TRBV29-1 and TRBJ2-5 gives the whole variable domain SAVISQKPSRDICQRGTSLTIQCQVDSQVTMMFWYRQQPGQSLTLIATANQGSEATYESGFVIDKFPISRPNLTFSTLTVSNMSPEDSSIYLCSVVGGSETQYFGPGTRLLVL.

In its sample, this clonotype was seen a few times. This chain joins TRBV3-1 and TRBJ2-2, with D possibly matching TRBD2 (6 bases). Trimming removed 2 bases from V and 6 bases from J, with 19 bases in between. Germline values: CDR1 LGHDT, CDR2 YNNKEL (reference sequence). The CDR3 is made up of 17 amino acids. CDR3 protein: CASSQRSAGGSPGELFF. CDR3 nucleotide sequence: TGTGCCAGCAGCCAACGCTCGGCCGGGGGTTCCCCCGGGGAGCTGTTTTTT.

The rearrangement links TRBV20-1 to TRBJ2-3; TRBD1 matches 10 bases. The CDR3 is 14 amino acids. The V gene end was trimmed by 6 bases and the J gene end by 2 bases; junction bases not matched to a gene: 5. The germline V gene has CDR1 DFQATT and CDR2 SNEGSKA (reference sequence). The CDR3 sequence: CSAPGTGATDTQYF. The CDR3 bases are TGCAGTGCCCCCGGGACAGGGGCCACAGATACGCAGTATTTT.

This clonotype showed up just a few times. The gene calls are TRBV4-3 and TRBJ1-2, with unresolved D. V lost 1 base to trimming and J lost 2 bases, with 14 bases between them. This CDR3 has 16 amino acids. Germline CDR1 is LGHNA and CDR2 is YSLEER. CDR3: CASSQAVRAPNYGYTF. In DNA form, the CDR3 reads TGCGCCAGCAGCCAAGCGGTTCGCGCGCCCAACTATGGCTACACCTTC.

The rearrangement joins TRBV29-1 to TRBJ2-2; D might be TRBD1 (8 bases). The CDR3 has 17 residues. Germline V gene data show CDR1 as SQVTM and CDR2 as ANQGSEA. V shed 3 bases and J shed 7 bases, with 24 bases lying between them. Written as DNA, the CDR3 is TGCAGCGTTGATACCCCCACAGGGGGGGCGCTTGGCGGGGAGCTGTTTTTT. It yields the protein CSVDTPTGGALGGELFF.

The rearrangement uses TRBV27 and TRBJ1-2; D perhaps matches TRBD1 (5 bases). There are 13 residues in the CDR3. The germline V and J ends were trimmed by 2 bases and 8 bases, with 12 bases remaining between them. CDR1 is MNHEY, CDR2 SMNVEV, per germline (reference sequence). CDR3 nucleotide sequence: TGTGCCAGCAGTTTAGGGGGAGACGGAGGCTACACCTTC. Amino acid sequence: CASSLGGDGGYTF.

The chain is built from TRBV5-1 and TRBJ2-3; D might be TRBD1 or TRBD2, each matching 6 bases. Trimming cost V 2 bases and J 1 base, with 11 bases left between them. Per germline, CDR1 SGHRS and CDR2 YFSETQ. The CDR3 spans 15 residues. CDR3 sequence reads: CASSLGGPGTDTQYF. In nucleotides, the CDR3 is TGCGCCAGCAGCTTAGGGGGGCCCGGCACAGATACGCAGTATTTT.

This clonotype has just a few counts. The rearrangement joins TRBV10-3 to TRBJ2-1; 14 bases agree with TRBD2. This CDR3 comprises 20 residues. Germline trimming cut 5 bases from V and 7 bases from J; bases unmatched to any gene: 19. Germline lookup yields CDR1 ENHRY and CDR2 SYGVKD. Written as DNA, the CDR3 is TGTGCCATCAGTTCGTCTCGACTAGCGGGAGGGCCCGGGAAGTGGAATGAGCAGTTCTTC. It yields the protein CAISSSRLAGGPGKWNEQFF.

The gene calls are TRBV10-3 and TRBJ2-5, with 11 bases aligning to TRBD1. The V and J ends lost 3 bases and 0 bases, in that order; junction bases with no gene match: 9. The CDR3 is 18 amino acids. Germline values: CDR1 ENHRY, CDR2 SYGVKD. This chain's CDR3 is CAISDPGQGDQYQETQYF. The CDR3 coding sequence is TGTGCCATCAGTGACCCGGGACAGGGGGACCAGTACCAAGAGACCCAGTACTTC.

This clonotype appeared many times. The chain recombines TRBV9 with TRBJ2-7; D is perhaps TRBD1 or TRBD2 (6 bases each). With 0 bases removed from V and 5 bases from J, the gap between germline ends came to 15 bases. The CDR3 is 15 residues long. Germline V lookup: CDR1 SGDLS, CDR2 YYNGEE. For the CDR3, the DNA is TGTGCCAGCAGCGTAGACGTAGGGGGACTCGACGAGCAGTACTTC. Amino acid sequence: CASSVDVGGLDEQYF.

This clonotype has at least ten counts. Written as DNA, the CDR3 is TGCAGTGCTAGGAAAGGCAGGGGGCGAATGAACACTGAAGCTTTCTTT. Translating gives CSARKGRGRMNTEAFF. The genes are TRBV20-1 and TRBJ1-1, with TRBD1 matching over 8 bases. The germline CDR1 and CDR2 sequences are DFQATT and SNEGSKA (reference sequence). This CDR3 region has 16 residues. Unmatched junction bases numbered 9, after V lost 3 bases and J lost 0 bases.

This clonotype came up a few times. This chain joins TRBV29-1 and TRBJ1-2, with TRBD1 identical over 9 bases. The CDR3 consists of 14 residues. The junction had 7 bases not matched to a gene; V was cut back by 6 bases and J by 2 bases. CDR1 is SQVTM and CDR2 is ANQGSEA in the germline V gene. CDR3 residues: CSVFRTGENYGYTF. The CDR3 nucleotides read TGCAGCGTGTTCCGGACAGGGGAGAACTATGGCTACACCTTC.

The genes are TRBV10-3 and TRBJ2-7, with D perhaps TRBD2 (6 bases). With 7 bases removed from V and 5 bases from J, the gap between germline ends came to 24 bases. This CDR3 contains 16 residues. Per the germline V gene, CDR1 is ENHRY and CDR2 is SYGVKD. The CDR3 region is CAITGNRGSRHHEQYV. In DNA, the CDR3 is TGTGCCATCACGGGGAACCGGGGGTCAAGGCACCACGAGCAGTACGTC.

The chain recombines TRBV12-3 or TRBV12-4 with TRBJ2-6; D is unresolved. V shed 7 bases and J shed 0 bases, with 10 bases lying between them. The length of the CDR3 is 15 residues. In DNA form, the CDR3 reads TGTGCCAGCACCTTGTTAGCCTCTGGGGCCAACGTCCTGACTTTC. This encodes CASTLLASGANVLTF.